The entry that follows covers one T cell receptor (beta chain) sequence. Its antigen remains unidentified. The data derive from a study of vaccination and CD4 T cells after COVID-19. Overall study context: Overlapping spike peptides of SARS-CoV-2, HCoV-NL63, HCoV-OC43 and HCoV-229E were used, and cells were stimulated with them.

Germline V CDR1 and CDR2: MNHNS, SASEGT. The CDR3 has 13 residues. Trimming stripped 3 bases from V and 4 bases from J, with 10 bases between. Sequencing of DNA taken from cultured CD4+ T cells relied on the Oncomine TCR Beta short-read assay. TCRdb called the PCR reads again in MiXCR, with one record for every CDR3 protein. The profile shows nearly 15,000 distinct CDR3 sequences, about 28% of them singletons. Treatment described: roughly 11-day PBMC culture with coronavirus spike peptide pools or control peptides (ViraFEST assay). Study-level points and caveats: From about 20 to 38, the median of SARS-CoV-2-reactive clonotypes rose without reaching significance.

Sequences were obtained from cultured CD4+ T cells from blood. The receptor's source is a human donor with COVID-19. The J gene is TRBJ2-7, the V gene TRBV6-1; TRBD1 is a possible D gene (6 bases). Written as DNA, the CDR3 is TGTGCCAGCAGTGACTCACAGGGATACGAGCAGTACTTC. It encodes CASSDSQGYEQYF.